A single sample gave rise to the 3 T cell receptor beta chains below, sequenced in a study of metastatic and nonmetastatic thyroid tumors. With MiXCR, TCRdb reprocessed the PCR reads. Here the sample spans tens of thousands of clones, around a sixth being singletons. Patients had received no treatment of any kind before thyroid surgery. Sequenced material: tumor tissue. The receptors here all came from a female donor with papillary thyroid cancer or a benign thyroid nodule (not recorded which). Some clones in this sample may be carry-over from other donors' samples.

In its sample, this clone was seen many times. The chain is built from TRBV28 and TRBJ2-4; 13 nucleotides match TRBD2. The junction had 5 bases not matched to a gene; V was cut back by 5 bases and J by 1 base. The germline V gene has CDR1 MDHEN and CDR2 SYDVKM. The CDR3 covers 17 residues. The CDR3 region is CASSPGTSGIAKNIQYF. CDR3 coding DNA: TGTGCCAGCAGTCCCGGGACTAGCGGGATTGCCAAAAACATTCAGTACTTC.

This clone was seen ten or more times. The rearrangement joins TRBV25-1 to TRBJ2-3, with TRBD2 matching over 7 bases. The CDR3 totals 14 residues. The germline V gene has CDR1 MGHDK and CDR2 SYGVNS. Trimming at V came to 6 bases and at J to 6 bases, leaving 9 bases not matched to a gene. Written as DNA, the CDR3 is TGTGCCAGCAGCTCAGCGGGAAATTTTGATACGCAGTATTTT. This translates into CASSSAGNFDTQYF.

This clone occurred many times. The chain combines TRBV30 with TRBJ1-4, with unresolved D. This CDR3 has 15 residues. The germline V gene has CDR1 GTSNPN and CDR2 SVGIG (reference sequence). V was shortened by 5 bases and J by 0 bases, with 13 bases between the two germline ends. The CDR3 sequence is CAWPRRVPTNEKLFF. DNA for the CDR3: TGTGCCTGGCCAAGGAGGGTGCCAACTAATGAAAAACTGTTTTTT.